This T cell receptor beta chain is from a study of molecular identifiers for immune sequencing clone quantification. Libraries of bulk TCR were made by previously described methods (with listed TCR primers). TCRdb passed the PCR reads through MiXCR, listing each CDR3 protein once. The repertoire holds 300,000 to 400,000 distinct CDR3 sequences, about 22% seen once, with approximately 0.8% in the top ten. A few counts support this clonotype. Its antigen is still unknown. J lost 5 bases, V lost 5 bases, and 8 bases had no gene match. Germline CDR1 reads SNHLY; CDR2 reads FYNNEI. The CDR3 is 15 amino acids. Notes on the study in general: Same-barcode identical TCR molecules could make highly expanded clones look smaller than they are.

Sequencing was performed on naive CD8+ T cells from blood, with Jurkat cell RNA spiked in. The subset is: FACS-sorted CD8+CD4-CCR7+CD45RA+ naive T cells. The genes are TRBV2 and TRBJ2-3, with TRBD1 identical over 9 bases. The TCR comes from a human donor in good health. Some libraries in this study had Jurkat cell RNA spiked in. The chain's CDR3 is CASSRTGAIRDTQYF. The CDR3, as DNA: TGTGCCAGCAGTAGGACAGGGGCGATTCGAGATACGCAGTATTTT.